A single sample gave rise to the 32 T cell receptor beta chains below, sequenced in a study of T cells in Graves' hyperthyroidism and ophthalmopathy. Amplified regions were TCR beta CDR3 sequences from RNA transcripts. The HTBI primer set drove a first-round RT-PCR of the TCR CDR3. In TCRdb, the multiplex PCR reads were re-called with MiXCR into one record per CDR3 protein. The repertoire holds about 210,000 distinct CDR3 sequences, roughly 15% seen once, with roughly 53% in the top ten. The sequenced sample consisted of blood. The receptor set was obtained from a man aged 45-65 years with Graves' hyperthyroidism.

The J gene is TRBJ1-5, the V gene TRBV30; D is unclear. V dropped 2 bases and J dropped 0 bases, with 5 bases sitting between them. Looked up from germline, CDR1 is GTSNPN and CDR2 is SVGIG (reference sequence). The length of the CDR3 is 13 residues. The CDR3 loop reads CAWSLDSNQPQHF. The DNA for the CDR3 is TGTGCCTGGAGTTTAGATAGCAATCAGCCCCAGCATTTT.

This clonotype came up many times. This sequence joins TRBV11-2 and TRBJ2-7, with TRBD1 matching over 7 bases. This CDR3 has 16 residues. The V gene's germline CDR1 is SGHAT and CDR2 FQNNGV. Trimming removed 1 base from V and 2 bases from J; junction bases left unmatched: 8. CDR3 coding DNA: TGTGCCAGCAGCTTAGGGGCGCAGGGGGAGACCTACGAGCAGTACTTC. Translated, it gives CASSLGAQGETYEQYF.

This clonotype was observed many times. This chain joins TRBV11-2 and TRBJ2-1; 7 bases line up with TRBD2. The CDR3 is made up of 14 amino acids. Germline values: CDR1 SGHAT, CDR2 FQNNGV. J gave up 2 bases and V 5 bases, and 3 bases lay outside the gene matches. This CDR3 reads CASSPSGPYNEQFF. The CDR3 region has the DNA TGTGCCAGCAGCCCTAGCGGCCCCTACAATGAGCAGTTCTTC.

This clonotype has a count of ten or more. The chain recombines TRBV3-1 with TRBJ1-2; D ambiguous. CDR3 size: 14 residues. Germline V gene sequence: CDR1 LGHDT, CDR2 YNNKEL (reference sequence). The V end lost 3 bases, the J end lost 2 bases, and 10 bases lay between the germline ends. The CDR3 region is CASSQGTENYGYTF. The CDR3 DNA follows: TGTGCCAGCAGCCAGGGAACTGAAAACTATGGCTACACCTTC. The whole variable domain, filled in from reference TRBV3-1 and TRBJ1-2, reads DTAVSQTPKYLVTQMGNDKSIKCEQNLGHDTMYWYKQDSKKFLKIMFSYNNKELIINETVPNRFSPKSPDKAHLNLHINSLELGDSAVYFCASSQGTENYGYTFGSGTRLTVV.

The V call is TRBV5-6, the J call TRBJ1-2; no definite D call. Germline V gene sequence: CDR1 SGHDT, CDR2 YYEEEE. Trimming took off 1 base at V and 4 bases at J, with 8 bases between the two ends. The CDR3 runs to 13 residues. Written as DNA, the CDR3 is TGTGCCAGCAGCTTGTTCAGACCCTATGGCTACACCTTC. It encodes CASSLFRPYGYTF.

This clonotype was detected many times. This chain connects TRBV2 to TRBJ1-5; possibly TRBD1 for D (6 bases). The CDR3 contains 13 residues. CDR1 SNHLY and CDR2 FYNNEI come from the germline V gene. Trimming shortened V by 1 base and J by 5 bases, and 6 bases separated the two germline ends. CDR3 in amino acids: CASSEDRDQPQHF. CDR3 in DNA: TGTGCCAGCAGTGAAGACAGGGATCAGCCCCAGCATTTT. Drawing the rest from reference TRBV2 and TRBJ1-5, the complete variable domain is EPEVTQTPSHQVTQMGQEVILRCVPISNHLYFYWYRQILGQKVEFLVSFYNNEISEKSEIFDDQFSVERPDGSNFTLKIRSTKLEDSAMYFCASSEDRDQPQHFGDGTRLSIL.

The chain has TRBV6-1 and TRBJ1-6; maybe TRBD1 (5 bases). Trimming took off 3 bases at V and 8 bases at J, with 14 bases between the two ends. This CDR3 comprises 15 residues. Germline V gene data show CDR1 as MNHNS and CDR2 as SASEGT. The CDR3 DNA reads TGTGCCAGCAGTGAGCTCAGGGTATCGGATTCACCCCTCCACTTT. Its translation: CASSELRVSDSPLHF.

This clonotype has at least ten counts. The rearrangement links TRBV12-3 or TRBV12-4 to TRBJ2-3, with 8 bases fitting TRBD1. CDR3 length: 15 residues. V dropped 6 bases and J dropped 2; count of bases not matched to a gene: 7. The DNA for the CDR3 is TGTGCCAGCAGCGAATACAGGGGGGTCACAGATACGCAGTATTTT. Amino acid sequence: CASSEYRGVTDTQYF.

In its sample, this clonotype is medium-sized. V gene TRBV28 combines with J gene TRBJ2-2; no reliable D call. V dropped 3 bases and J dropped 5 bases, with 7 bases sitting between them. The CDR3 consists of 13 residues. Germline CDR1 is MDHEN and CDR2 is SYDVKM. The CDR3 is CASSFRGTGELFF. The CDR3 region has the DNA TGTGCCAGCAGTTTCCGTGGAACCGGGGAGCTGTTTTTT.

This clonotype was seen at least ten times. The chain carries TRBV28 and TRBJ2-1; 12 positions agree with TRBD2. The CDR3 runs 16 residues. V lost 3 bases and J lost 7; bases outside the gene matches: 7. Germline CDR1 MDHEN, CDR2 SYDVKM. In DNA form, the CDR3 reads TGTGCCAGCAGTTTTCGACTAGCGGGAGTGGGGAATGAGCAGTTCTTC. Its protein is CASSFRLAGVGNEQFF.

There are many counts of this clonotype. The chain employs TRBV5-1 and TRBJ2-3, with 8 bases matching TRBD2. Per germline, CDR1 SGHRS and CDR2 YFSETQ. V shed 2 bases and J 5 bases; nucleotides not matched to a gene: 7. CDR3 size: 15 residues. This CDR3 is CASSLAGAPKDTQYF. The CDR3 nucleotides read TGCGCCAGCAGCTTAGCGGGAGCTCCGAAAGATACGCAGTATTTT.

This clonotype was seen at least ten times. This chain connects TRBV28 to TRBJ2-3, with D perhaps matching TRBD1 or TRBD2 (7 bases each). CDR3 length: 19 amino acids. From germline, CDR1 is MDHEN and CDR2 SYDVKM. Trimming pared 6 bases from V and 4 bases from J, leaving 29 bases between. Here the CDR3 reads CASSLRQGFLGGRSDTQYF. Here the CDR3 DNA reads TGTGCCAGCAGCCTCAGACAGGGTTTCTTGGGAGGGCGGTCAGATACGCAGTATTTT.

This chain uses TRBV12-3 or TRBV12-4 with TRBJ1-2; D is perhaps TRBD1 (5 bases). V lost 6 bases, J lost 4 bases, and 18 bases lay in between. The CDR3 is made up of 15 amino acids. Here the CDR3 reads CASRRGGARGYGYTF. In nucleotides, the CDR3 is TGTGCCAGCAGGCGAGGTGGTGCGAGGGGCTATGGCTACACCTTC.

This clonotype was counted a few times. The chain employs TRBV2 and TRBJ1-5, with D tentatively TRBD1 (6 bases). V was shortened by 6 bases and J by 9 bases, with 18 bases between the two germline ends. The CDR3 is 14 residues long. Germline lookup yields CDR1 SNHLY and CDR2 FYNNEI. This CDR3 is CASRGDRSYRPQHF. CDR3 in DNA: TGTGCCAGCAGGGGAGACAGGAGTTATCGGCCCCAGCATTTT.

This rearrangement joins TRBV15 to TRBJ2-3; TRBD2 aligns across 13 bases. After removal of 0 bases from V and 0 bases from J, the junction contained 3 bases not matched to a gene. This CDR3 is 18 amino acids long. Germline V gene data show CDR1 as LNHNV and CDR2 as YYDKDF (reference sequence). CDR3 sequence (DNA): TGTGCCACCAGCAGAGAAAGGACTAGCGGGAGTAGCACAGATACGCAGTATTTT. It yields the protein CATSRERTSGSSTDTQYF.

The chain combines TRBV12-3 or TRBV12-4 with TRBJ2-7, with D hard to call. Trimming left V 3 bases short and J 5 bases short, with 11 bases between. The CDR3 is 13 amino acids. CDR3 DNA sequence: TGTGCCAGCAGTTTGAACAATGGAGACGAGCAGTACTTC. Translating it yields CASSLNNGDEQYF.

The chain is built from TRBV11-2 and TRBJ1-4; D remains unclear. The germline V gene encodes CDR1 SGHAT and CDR2 FQNNGV. The CDR3 covers 13 residues. V lost 5 bases and J lost 5, with 9 bases in between. CDR3 DNA sequence: TGTGCCAGCAGCACCCGGTTAAATGAAAAACTGTTTTTT. It translates to CASSTRLNEKLFF.

The table lists this clonotype with many counts. The chain couples TRBV20-1 to TRBJ2-7; 11 bases align to TRBD2. This CDR3 comprises 14 residues. V shed 5 bases, J shed 5 bases, and the junction held 8 bases outside the gene matches. Germline V CDR1 and CDR2: DFQATT, SNEGSKA (reference sequence). CDR3 sequence reads: CSASYSGRANEQYF. CDR3 nucleotide sequence: TGCAGTGCTTCCTATAGCGGGAGGGCCAACGAGCAGTACTTC.

The sample holds many counts of this clonotype. The rearrangement joins TRBV30 to TRBJ1-1, with D perhaps matching TRBD1 (6 bases). The germline V gene has CDR1 GTSNPN and CDR2 SVGIG (reference sequence). V gave up 5 bases and J gave up 0 bases, with 7 bases separating them. The CDR3 consists of 12 residues. This chain's CDR3 is CAWDRMNTEAFF. CDR3 nucleotides: TGTGCCTGGGACAGGATGAACACTGAAGCTTTCTTT.

This clonotype was detected only once. The chain combines TRBV28 with TRBJ1-1; D is unclear. Trimming took off 7 bases at V and 5 bases at J, with 11 bases between the two ends. Germline V gene lookup returns CDR1 MDHEN and CDR2 SYDVKM. The CDR3 runs to 12 residues. CDR3 loop: CASTPGWTEAFF. The CDR3 DNA is TGTGCCAGCACCCCCGGGTGGACTGAAGCTTTCTTT.

This clonotype was detected ten times or more. J is TRBJ1-1 and V is TRBV20-1, with 7 bases lining up with TRBD1. The CDR3 is 14 amino acids. From germline, CDR1 is DFQATT and CDR2 SNEGSKA (reference sequence). The V and J ends lost 3 bases and 4 bases, in that order; junction bases with no gene match: 8. The CDR3 DNA reads TGCAGTGCTAGGCTTCAGGGGGGAGGCACTGAAGCTTTCTTT. This codes for CSARLQGGGTEAFF.

A few counts support this clonotype. The rearrangement uses TRBV19 and TRBJ1-1, with 9 nucleotides matching TRBD1. From germline, CDR1 is LNHDA and CDR2 SQIVND (reference sequence). The CDR3 sequence is 14 residues long. V was pared by 4 bases and J by 4 bases, with 4 bases of the junction left unmatched. The CDR3, as DNA: TGTGCCAGTAGTACGGGACAGGGCGTCACTGAAGCTTTCTTT. It codes for CASSTGQGVTEAFF.

This clonotype was observed at least ten times. The rearrangement joins TRBV7-3 to TRBJ2-7, with TRBD2 matching 16 bases. CDR1 is SGHTA, CDR2 FQGTGA, per germline. This CDR3 is built from 16 residues. V lost 5 bases, J lost 5 bases, and 6 bases stayed unmatched. The CDR3 is CASSPGLAGGSNEQYF. The CDR3 DNA reads as TGTGCCAGCAGCCCGGGACTAGCGGGGGGGAGCAACGAGCAGTACTTC.

This clonotype was seen many times. The rearrangement links TRBV5-1 to TRBJ2-7; 8 bases agree with TRBD1. J was trimmed by 2 bases and V by 4 bases; bases with no gene match: 5. The CDR3 length is 14 residues. CDR1 and CDR2 (germline): SGHRS, YFSETQ. CDR3 DNA: TGCGCCAGCAGCCAACTGACAGGGGCCTACGAGCAGTACTTC. Translated: CASSQLTGAYEQYF.

This clonotype was counted many times. The chain carries TRBV12-3 or TRBV12-4 and TRBJ2-7; 7 bases line up with TRBD1. The CDR3 totals 12 residues. Losses at the gene ends were 5 bases for V and 4 bases for J; bases not matched to a gene: 2. In nucleotides, the CDR3 is TGTGCCAGCAGTCCAGGGGGATACGAGCAGTACTTC. Protein product: CASSPGGYEQYF.

At least ten counts were recorded for this clonotype. The CDR3 sequence: CASSEEGNSKETQYF. The CDR3 region has the DNA TGTGCCAGCAGTGAAGAAGGAAACAGTAAAGAGACCCAGTACTTC. V gene TRBV2 combines with J gene TRBJ2-5; D call uncertain. The CDR3 is 15 residues long. The ends were cut back, 1 base at V and 3 bases at J, with 12 bases in the middle. Per germline, CDR1 SNHLY and CDR2 FYNNEI.

This clonotype was detected ten times or more. The junction shows a germline mismatch at one end, possibly a read error. V and J are TRBV7-7 and TRBJ2-7; unclear D gene. Germline CDR1 is SSHAT and CDR2 is FNYEAQ (reference sequence). The CDR3 length is 13 residues. This chain's CDR3 is CASSSDPVGEQYF. The CDR3 DNA sequence: TGTGCTAGCAGCTCGGACCCTGTGGGCGAGCAGTACTTC.

This clonotype was observed at least ten times. The V and J genes are TRBV5-8 and TRBJ1-1; 7 bases are a match to TRBD1. CDR1 is SGHTS and CDR2 is YDEGEE in the germline V gene. The CDR3 spans 13 residues. V lost 5 bases to trimming and J lost 7 bases; unmatched junction nucleotides: 8. CDR3: CASSSAWTGEAFF. Here the CDR3 DNA reads TGTGCCAGCAGTTCAGCGTGGACAGGTGAAGCTTTCTTT.

J is TRBJ2-2 and V is TRBV7-9, with D possibly being TRBD1 (5 bases). Trimming took 6 bases from V and 1 from J, leaving 18 bases between them. The CDR3 is 17 amino acids. CDR1 is SEHNR, CDR2 FQNEAQ, per germline (reference sequence). The DNA for the CDR3 is TGTGCCAGCAGTCCAGGGATCCGTACAGGGAACACCGGGGAGCTGTTTTTT. Residues: CASSPGIRTGNTGELFF.

The chain links TRBV7-9 to TRBJ2-1; 10 bases agree with TRBD2. Trimming at V came to 5 bases and at J to 14 bases, leaving 12 bases not matched to a gene. Germline CDR1 reads SEHNR; CDR2 reads FQNEAQ (reference sequence). The CDR3 loop spans 14 amino acids. The CDR3 nucleotides read TGTGCCAGCAGCCCCCCTAGCGGGAGTCCCAGTGAGTTCTTC. It codes for CASSPPSGSPSEFF.

This clonotype was counted ten times or more. This sequence joins TRBV10-3 and TRBJ1-1; weak D call: TRBD1 (6 bases). The CDR3 consists of 16 residues. Trimming took 4 bases from V and 1 from J, leaving 16 bases between them. Germline V CDR1 and CDR2: ENHRY, SYGVKD. CDR3 region: CAISGPGGQGNTEAFF. The CDR3, as DNA: TGTGCCATCAGTGGACCCGGGGGGCAAGGGAACACTGAAGCTTTCTTT.

This clonotype was observed at least ten times. The CDR3 coding sequence is TGCAGTGCTTTACAGGGGACTAGTTCACCCCTCCACTTT. This sequence encodes CSALQGTSSPLHF. The rearrangement links TRBV20-1 to TRBJ1-6; TRBD1 matches 7 bases. With 5 bases clipped from V and 9 bases from J, the junction kept 7 bases outside the gene matches. Looked up from germline, CDR1 is DFQATT and CDR2 is SNEGSKA (reference sequence). The CDR3 runs 13 residues.